What follows is one TCR beta chain and its context. What antigen it recognizes has not been identified. No base-level quality is on record; no much larger clone is a single base apart. The data were taken from a study of shared clonotypes between healthy human individuals (dated by TCRdb to the early 2020s). For the wider study: The cohort comprised a couple of women and a few men aged 18 to 49 years. To increase sequencing depth and limit assay-specific biases, TCR repertoire library preparation and sequencing were carried out by different laboratories using diverse techniques. For each donor, CD4 naive and CD4 memory were each run on three plates, CD8 naive on two plates, and CD8 memory on one plate. To estimate repertoire size and how much clonotype sharing occurs between individuals, the study deeply sequenced the blood TCR repertoires of about 5 healthy adults. Per donor, leukapheresis produced somewhere between about 0.94 and 9 billion PBMCs. The paper as a whole reports these results and caveats: Pairwise subsampling indicated that sequencing depth was expected to affect the degree of clonotype sharing among donors. Compared with non-shared clonotypes, clonotypes shared by all four sorted-subset donors had higher generation probabilities. Naive subsets generally had larger estimated clonotype richness than memory subsets. Incomplete sequencing was indicated by rarefaction of sorted-subset datasets, despite the large sequencing depth. Sampling was restricted to blood, and TCR repertoires in tissues likely differ from the TCR repertoires found in blood. When a few donors were compared, the shared fraction of clonotypes was 5% to 6.5% for naive CD4, approximately 3.5% for naive CD8, about 2.5% for memory CD4, and roughly 0.4% for memory CD8. Because the study included a small number of donors, the genetic and exposure-history diversity represented was limited.

Donors were healthy HIV-negative adults with no recently reported acute infections or vaccinations. Every donor was a Caucasian adult residing in Nashville, Tennessee, USA. CD4+ T cells were enriched by magnetic negative selection, after which naive cells were positively selected on CD45RA and the negative fraction was taken as the memory subset. Blood was obtained by leukapheresis, after which PBMCs were separated by Ficoll-Histopaque density gradient centrifugation and cryopreserved in liquid nitrogen vapor phase. Analytical flow cytometry was used to check the purity and quantity of each magnetically sorted T cell population. Each sorted fraction had its genomic DNA isolated and then quantified by UV absorbance on a Nanodrop 2000c. CDR1 is given as KGHSH and CDR2 as LQKENI, both from the germline V gene. The cysteine opens and the phenylalanine closes a CDR3 of 14 amino acids. The only DNA kept is the CDR3, 42 bases in frame from the first base.

Using the deep immunoSEQ assay, multiplex PCR amplified TCR CDR3 regions from genomic DNA. Extracted genomic DNA from each cell subset was distributed evenly across all wells of several immunoSEQ 96-well plates, and each plate was treated as a replicate. For sorted subsets, about 220 ng of genomic DNA, equivalent to 25,000 to 35,000 T cell genomes, went into each replicate PCR. Purified libraries were measured with a Qubit 3.0 fluorometer, size-checked on a Bioanalyzer 2100, and measured again with the KAPA Library Quantification kit. Every immunoSEQ 96-well plate was sequenced on a dedicated single-read 150-cycle Illumina NextSeq 550 flow cell. The original pipeline was this. The immunoSEQ output contained only junctional sequences without quality scores, so filtering could not match that applied to full-length reads. To assign V/J genes and CDR3, sequences were annotated using PyIR, a Python wrapper for IgBLAST v1.9, with IMGT germline references. Reads with weak V/J assignments (E-value above 1e-6), missing CDR3, stop codons, out-of-frame junctions, or ambiguous translated residues were removed. A V3J clonotype was defined by an identical inferred V gene, J gene, and CDR3 amino acid sequence. To compute the percentage overlap between repertoires, the number of shared unique clonotypes was divided by the size of the smaller repertoire. Three approaches were used to assess repertoire richness: RTK rarefaction, the Chao1 estimator, and Recon v2.1 estimates of unobserved clonotypes. For all TCRbeta clonotypes obtained by the gDNA method from a few donors, generation probabilities were computed with OLGA. TCRdb took over this immuneACCESS table, retaining in-frame rearrangements with V and J assigned. Such tables are incomplete; in checked studies, under half of the missing clones stem from an unresolved V gene, and the remainder is unexplained. V and J calls and clone size are copied from that table; D and trimming were computed from the DNA. This sample lists over a million clones; 95% to 99% were detected once. Approximately 0.44% of the sample is held by the ten biggest clonotypes.

Sequenced material: naive CD4+ T cells sorted from blood. Read against the paper, the sample's cell subset or site label means: CD45RA+ positively selected. This TCR was sampled from a man aged 25-45 years in good health. This chain joins TRBV18 to TRBJ1-5; no D gene call is confident. The end of the DNA is better explained by TRBJ2-3, so the J call may be wrong. The CDR3 protein is CASSPGDSNQPQYF. The DNA sequence is given as TGTGCCAGCTCACCGGGTGATAGCAATCAGCCCCAGTATTTT.